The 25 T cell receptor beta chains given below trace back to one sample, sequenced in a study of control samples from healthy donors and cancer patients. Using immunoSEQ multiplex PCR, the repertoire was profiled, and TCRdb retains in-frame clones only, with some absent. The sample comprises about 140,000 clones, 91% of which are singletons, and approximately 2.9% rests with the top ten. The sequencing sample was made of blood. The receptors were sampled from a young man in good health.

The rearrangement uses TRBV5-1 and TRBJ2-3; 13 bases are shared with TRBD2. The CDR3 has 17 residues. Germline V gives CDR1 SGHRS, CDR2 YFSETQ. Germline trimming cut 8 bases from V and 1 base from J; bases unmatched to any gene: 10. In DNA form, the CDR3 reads TGCGCCAGTGCAACTAGCGGGGGGGCCTCTCGCACAGATACGCAGTATTTT. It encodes CASATSGGASRTDTQYF. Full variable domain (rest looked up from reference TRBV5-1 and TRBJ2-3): KAGVTQTPRYLIKTRGQQVTLSCSPISGHRSVSWYQQTPGQGLQFLFEYFSETQRNKGNFPGRFSGRQFSNSRSEMNVSTLELGDSALYLCASATSGGASRTDTQYFGPGTRLTVL.

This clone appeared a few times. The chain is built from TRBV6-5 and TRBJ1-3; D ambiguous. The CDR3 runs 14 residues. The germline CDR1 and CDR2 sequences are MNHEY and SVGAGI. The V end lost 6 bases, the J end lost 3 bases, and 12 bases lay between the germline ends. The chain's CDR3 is CASSPAMGGNTIYF. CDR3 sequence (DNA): TGTGCCAGCAGCCCGGCCATGGGTGGAAACACCATATATTTT.

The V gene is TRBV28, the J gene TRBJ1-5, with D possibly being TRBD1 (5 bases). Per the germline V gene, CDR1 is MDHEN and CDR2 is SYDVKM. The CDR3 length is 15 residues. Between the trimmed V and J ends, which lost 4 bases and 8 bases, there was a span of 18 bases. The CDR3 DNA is TGTGCCAGCAGTTCCCTCGGGGGTACGGGAGAGCCCCAGCATTTT. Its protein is CASSSLGGTGEPQHF.

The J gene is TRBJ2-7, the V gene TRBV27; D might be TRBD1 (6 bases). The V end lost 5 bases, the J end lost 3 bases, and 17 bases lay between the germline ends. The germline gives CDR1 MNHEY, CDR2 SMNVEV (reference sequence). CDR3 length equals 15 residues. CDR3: CASSLRDTAYYEQYF. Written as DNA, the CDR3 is TGTGCCAGCAGTCTCCGGGACACTGCCTACTACGAGCAGTACTTC.

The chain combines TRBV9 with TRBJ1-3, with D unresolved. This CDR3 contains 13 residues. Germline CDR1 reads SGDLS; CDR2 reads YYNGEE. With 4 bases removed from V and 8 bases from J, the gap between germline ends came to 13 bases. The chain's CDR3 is CASSPTPGDTIYF. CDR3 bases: TGTGCCAGCAGCCCGACACCCGGAGACACCATATATTTT.

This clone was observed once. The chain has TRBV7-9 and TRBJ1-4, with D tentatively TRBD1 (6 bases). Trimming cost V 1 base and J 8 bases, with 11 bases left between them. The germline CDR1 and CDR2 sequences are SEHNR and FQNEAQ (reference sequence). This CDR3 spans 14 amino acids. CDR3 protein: CASSLGGAGEKLFF. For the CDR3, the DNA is TGTGCCAGCAGCTTAGGGGGGGCAGGAGAAAAACTGTTTTTT.

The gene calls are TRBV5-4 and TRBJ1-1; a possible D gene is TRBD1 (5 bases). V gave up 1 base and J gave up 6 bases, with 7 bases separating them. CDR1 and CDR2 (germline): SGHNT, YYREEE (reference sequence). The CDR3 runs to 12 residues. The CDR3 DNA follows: TGTGCCAGCAGCTTGTGGGGGGCTGAAGCTTTCTTT. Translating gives CASSLWGAEAFF. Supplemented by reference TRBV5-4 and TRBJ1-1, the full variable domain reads ETGVTQSPTHLIKTRGQQVTLRCSSQSGHNTVSWYQQALGQGPQFIFQYYREEENGRGNFPPRFSGLQFPNYSSELNVNALELDDSALYLCASSLWGAEAFFGQGTRLTVV.

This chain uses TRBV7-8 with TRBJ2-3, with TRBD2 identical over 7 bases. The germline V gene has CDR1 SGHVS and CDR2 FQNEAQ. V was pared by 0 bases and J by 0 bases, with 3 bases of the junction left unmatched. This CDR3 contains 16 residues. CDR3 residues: CASSLAGGTSTDTQYF. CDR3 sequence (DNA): TGTGCCAGCAGCTTAGCGGGGGGGACTAGCACAGATACGCAGTATTTT.

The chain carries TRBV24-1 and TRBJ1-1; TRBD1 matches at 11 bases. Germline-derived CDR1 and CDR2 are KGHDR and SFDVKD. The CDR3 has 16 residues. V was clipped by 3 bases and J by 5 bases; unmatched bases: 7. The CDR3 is CATSDAGQGAGTEAFF. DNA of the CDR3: TGTGCCACCAGTGATGCAGGACAGGGGGCGGGAACTGAAGCTTTCTTT.

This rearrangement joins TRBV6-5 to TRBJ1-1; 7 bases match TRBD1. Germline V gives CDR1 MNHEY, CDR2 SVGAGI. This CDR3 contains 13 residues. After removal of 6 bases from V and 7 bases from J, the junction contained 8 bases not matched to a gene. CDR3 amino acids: CASSQDREIEAFF. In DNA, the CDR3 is TGTGCCAGCAGCCAAGACAGGGAGATTGAAGCTTTCTTT.

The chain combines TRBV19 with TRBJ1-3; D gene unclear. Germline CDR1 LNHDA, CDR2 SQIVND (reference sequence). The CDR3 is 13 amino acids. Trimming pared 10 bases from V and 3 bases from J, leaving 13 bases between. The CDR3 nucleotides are TGTGCCACGTCCCCAGGTTATGGAAACACCATATATTTT. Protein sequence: CATSPGYGNTIYF.

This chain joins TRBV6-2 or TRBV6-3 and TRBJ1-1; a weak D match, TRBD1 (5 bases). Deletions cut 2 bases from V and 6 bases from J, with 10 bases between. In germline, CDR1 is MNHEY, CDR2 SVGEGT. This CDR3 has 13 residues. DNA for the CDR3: TGTGCCAGCAGTTACGTCGGGACTTCTGAAGCTTTCTTT. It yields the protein CASSYVGTSEAFF.

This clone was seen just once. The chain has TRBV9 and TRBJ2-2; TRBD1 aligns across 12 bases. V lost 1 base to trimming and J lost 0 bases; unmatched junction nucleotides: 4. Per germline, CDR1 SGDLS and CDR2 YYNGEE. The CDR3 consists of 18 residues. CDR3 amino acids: CASSVSGTGGANTGELFF. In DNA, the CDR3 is TGTGCCAGCAGCGTATCCGGGACAGGGGGCGCGAACACCGGGGAGCTGTTTTTT.

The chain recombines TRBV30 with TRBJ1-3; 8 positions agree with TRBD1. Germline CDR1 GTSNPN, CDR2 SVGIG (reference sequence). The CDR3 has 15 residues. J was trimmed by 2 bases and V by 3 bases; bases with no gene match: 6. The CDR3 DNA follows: TGTGCCTGGAGCGTTTCAGGGGGCCCTGGAAACACCATATATTTT. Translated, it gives CAWSVSGGPGNTIYF.

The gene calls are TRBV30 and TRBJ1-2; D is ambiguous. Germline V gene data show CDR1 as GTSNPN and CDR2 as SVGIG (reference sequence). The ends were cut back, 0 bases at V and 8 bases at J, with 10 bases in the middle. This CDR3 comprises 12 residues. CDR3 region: CAWSVPPEGYTF. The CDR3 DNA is TGTGCCTGGAGTGTACCCCCGGAAGGCTACACCTTC.

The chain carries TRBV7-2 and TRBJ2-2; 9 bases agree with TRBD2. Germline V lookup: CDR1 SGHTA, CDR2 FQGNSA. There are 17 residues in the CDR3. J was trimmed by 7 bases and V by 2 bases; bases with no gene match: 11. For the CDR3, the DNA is TGTGCCAGCAGCTTAAGACGGTCTAGCGGGGAAGGCGGGGAGCTGTTTTTT. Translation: CASSLRRSSGEGGELFF.

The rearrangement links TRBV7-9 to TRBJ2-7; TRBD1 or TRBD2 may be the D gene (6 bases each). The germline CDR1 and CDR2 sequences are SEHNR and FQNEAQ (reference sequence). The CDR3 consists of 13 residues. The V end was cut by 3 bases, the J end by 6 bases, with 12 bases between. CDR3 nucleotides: TGTGCCAGCAGCTTCGTGGGGGGCCGCGAGCAGTACTTC. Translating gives CASSFVGGREQYF.

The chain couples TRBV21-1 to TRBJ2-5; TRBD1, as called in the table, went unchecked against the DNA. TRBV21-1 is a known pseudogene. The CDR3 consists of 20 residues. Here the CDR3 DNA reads TGTGCCAGCAGCAAAGGGGTATGGCTCCCACTAGCTTGGGACAGGGAGACCCAGTACTTC. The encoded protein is CASSKGVWLPLAWDRETQYF.

The CDR3 coding sequence is TGTGCCAGCAGTTTATTAAAACCGAACACAGATACGCAGTATTTT. Translating it yields CASSLLKPNTDTQYF. This chain links TRBV27 with TRBJ2-3; D remains unclear. V lost 1 base, J lost 2 bases, and 10 bases lay in between. Germline V lookup: CDR1 MNHEY, CDR2 SMNVEV (reference sequence). This CDR3 spans 15 amino acids.

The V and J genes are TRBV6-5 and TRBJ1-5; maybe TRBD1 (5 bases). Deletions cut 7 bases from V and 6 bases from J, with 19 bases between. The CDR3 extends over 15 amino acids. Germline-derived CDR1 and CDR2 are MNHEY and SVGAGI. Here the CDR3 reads CASKSGALGRQPQHF. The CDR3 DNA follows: TGTGCCAGCAAAAGCGGGGCCCTCGGTCGTCAGCCCCAGCATTTT.

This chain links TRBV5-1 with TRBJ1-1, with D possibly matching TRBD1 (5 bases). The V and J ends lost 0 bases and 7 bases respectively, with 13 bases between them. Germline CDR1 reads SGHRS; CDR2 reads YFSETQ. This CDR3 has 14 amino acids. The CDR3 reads CASSLEGWQDEAFF. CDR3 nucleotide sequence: TGCGCCAGCAGCTTGGAGGGGTGGCAAGATGAAGCTTTCTTT.

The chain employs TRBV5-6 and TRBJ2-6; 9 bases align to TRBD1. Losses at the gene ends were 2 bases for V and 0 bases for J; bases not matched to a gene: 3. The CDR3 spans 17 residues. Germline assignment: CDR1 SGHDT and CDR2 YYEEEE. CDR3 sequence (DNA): TGTGCCAGCAGCTTACCGGGACAGGGCTCTGGGGCCAACGTCCTGACTTTC. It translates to CASSLPGQGSGANVLTF.

The CDR3 spells CASQDYSYNEQFF. In DNA form, the CDR3 reads TGTGCCAGTCAGGACTACTCCTACAATGAGCAGTTCTTC. This chain uses TRBV19 with TRBJ2-1, with a weak D call TRBD2 (6 bases). The V gene's germline CDR1 is LNHDA and CDR2 SQIVND (reference sequence). This CDR3 spans 13 amino acids. Trimming took 8 bases from V and 0 from J, leaving 8 bases between them.

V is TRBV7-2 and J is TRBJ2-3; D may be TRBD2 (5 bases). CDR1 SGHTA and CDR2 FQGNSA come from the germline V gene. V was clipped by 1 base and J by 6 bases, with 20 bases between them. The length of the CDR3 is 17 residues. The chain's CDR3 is CASSLDEVVLGGDTQYF. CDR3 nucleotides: TGTGCCAGCAGCTTAGACGAGGTTGTGCTGGGCGGGGATACGCAGTATTTT.

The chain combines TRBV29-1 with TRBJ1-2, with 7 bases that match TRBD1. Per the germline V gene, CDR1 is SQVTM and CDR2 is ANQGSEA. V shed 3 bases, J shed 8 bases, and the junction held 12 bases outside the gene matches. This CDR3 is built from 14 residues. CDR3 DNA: TGCAGCGTTGATAGAGCCCCGACAGGGCGGGGCTACACCTTC. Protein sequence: CSVDRAPTGRGYTF.